This is a list of T cell receptor beta chains from one sample in a study of response to subunit inactivated influenza vaccine. In TCRdb, the RT-PCR reads were re-called with MiXCR into one record per CDR3 protein. The profile shows roughly 710,000 distinct CDR3 sequences, 14% of them singletons. The sample in question was PBMCs from blood, obtained 14 days before vaccination. The receptors were gathered from a man aged 50 to 59 who received an inactivated influenza vaccine. Both conserved end residues are part of each CDR3. D genes are given only for firm matches. Only part of the rows carry a size: once, few, many, or a class if the clone is expanded.

j_call: TRBJ2-5; v_call: TRBV9; d_call: NA; clone_size: NA; cdr3_aa: CASSVAWGPKETQYF; cdr3_nt: TGTGCCAGCAGCGTAGCTTGGGGCCCAAAAGAGACCCAGTACTTC
j_call: TRBJ2-3; v_call: TRBV7-8; d_call: TRBD2; clone_size: few; cdr3_aa: CASSLWPKRAGVDTQYF; cdr3_nt: TGTGCCAGCAGCTTATGGCCCAAGAGAGCGGGAGTGGATACGCAGTATTTT
j_call: TRBJ2-4; v_call: TRBV4-3; d_call: NA; clone_size: NA; cdr3_aa: CASSPETANIQYF; cdr3_nt: TGCGCCAGCAGCCCGGAGACAGCAAACATTCAGTACTTC
j_call: TRBJ2-5; v_call: TRBV7-2; d_call: TRBD2; clone_size: NA; cdr3_aa: CASSLAIAGGQETQYF; cdr3_nt: TGTGCCAGCAGCTTAGCCATAGCGGGAGGGCAAGAGACCCAGTACTTC
j_call: TRBJ2-5; v_call: TRBV7-2; d_call: NA; clone_size: few; cdr3_aa: CASHRAVGETQYF; cdr3_nt: TGTGCCAGCCACAGGGCGGTAGGGGAGACCCAGTACTTC
j_call: TRBJ1-2; v_call: TRBV11-1; d_call: NA; clone_size: NA; cdr3_aa: CASSESGAEKRGYTF; cdr3_nt: TGTGCCAGCAGCGAGAGCGGAGCGGAAAAACGGGGCTACACCTTC
j_call: TRBJ2-7; v_call: TRBV18; d_call: NA; clone_size: few; cdr3_aa: CASSEASSYEQYF; cdr3_nt: TGTGCCAGCTCAGAAGCGAGCTCCTACGAGCAGTACTTC
j_call: TRBJ2-1; v_call: TRBV4-1; d_call: NA; clone_size: NA; cdr3_aa: CASRGGGLFEYEQFF; cdr3_nt: TGCGCCAGCAGGGGCGGCGGGCTCTTTGAGTATGAGCAGTTCTTC
j_call: TRBJ1-1; v_call: TRBV3-1; d_call: TRBD1; clone_size: many; cdr3_aa: CASSRRAGTVNTEAFF; cdr3_nt: TGTGCCAGCAGCCGCCGAGCCGGGACAGTGAACACTGAAGCTTTCTTT
j_call: TRBJ2-5; v_call: TRBV20-1; d_call: NA; clone_size: NA; cdr3_aa: CSGRGAVETQYF; cdr3_nt: TGCAGTGGAAGGGGCGCAGTCGAGACCCAGTACTTC
j_call: TRBJ1-2; v_call: TRBV12-3/TRBV12-4; d_call: TRBD1; clone_size: many; cdr3_aa: CASSPWGQVVENGYTF; cdr3_nt: TGTGCCAGCAGTCCCTGGGGACAGGTAGTGGAAAATGGCTACACCTTC
j_call: TRBJ2-7; v_call: TRBV24-1; d_call: NA; clone_size: few; cdr3_aa: CATSAGIAYEQYF; cdr3_nt: TGTGCCACCAGTGCAGGGATCGCCTACGAGCAGTACTTC
j_call: TRBJ2-3; v_call: TRBV5-1; d_call: NA; clone_size: NA; cdr3_aa: CASSLGDKGFTDTQYF; cdr3_nt: TGCGCCAGCAGCTTAGGGGACAAAGGTTTTACAGATACGCAGTATTTT
j_call: TRBJ1-2; v_call: TRBV29-1; d_call: TRBD1; clone_size: few; cdr3_aa: CSAGQGNNYGYTF; cdr3_nt: TGCAGCGCCGGACAGGGAAATAACTATGGCTACACCTTC
j_call: TRBJ2-7; v_call: TRBV20-1; d_call: NA; clone_size: NA; cdr3_aa: CSASYPDNPSYEQYF; cdr3_nt: TGCAGTGCTTCTTATCCGGACAACCCTTCCTACGAGCAGTACTTC
j_call: TRBJ2-1; v_call: TRBV12-3/TRBV12-4; d_call: NA; clone_size: NA; cdr3_aa: CASSLGGGLAEQFF; cdr3_nt: TGTGCCAGCAGTTTAGGGGGGGGGCTTGCTGAGCAGTTCTTC
j_call: TRBJ1-2; v_call: TRBV3-1; d_call: NA; clone_size: few; cdr3_aa: CASSQGRTASNYGYTF; cdr3_nt: TGTGCCAGCAGCCAAGGGCGGACCGCCTCCAACTATGGCTACACCTTC
j_call: TRBJ2-1; v_call: TRBV15; d_call: TRBD1; clone_size: NA; cdr3_aa: CATSRSRTGRGYNEQFF; cdr3_nt: TGTGCCACCAGCAGATCGAGGACAGGTAGGGGCTACAATGAGCAGTTCTTC
j_call: TRBJ2-2; v_call: TRBV24-1; d_call: NA; clone_size: few; cdr3_aa: CATSPPARGRTGELFF; cdr3_nt: TGTGCCACCAGCCCCCCTGCCAGGGGTCGGACCGGGGAGCTGTTTTTT
j_call: TRBJ2-2; v_call: TRBV2; d_call: NA; clone_size: few; cdr3_aa: CASSGRQGATGELFF; cdr3_nt: TGTGCCAGCAGTGGTCGGCAGGGTGCTACCGGGGAGCTGTTTTTT
j_call: TRBJ2-2; v_call: TRBV7-3; d_call: TRBD1; clone_size: few; cdr3_aa: CASSPWDRETGELFF; cdr3_nt: TGTGCCAGCAGCCCGTGGGACAGGGAAACCGGGGAGCTGTTTTTT
j_call: TRBJ2-7; v_call: TRBV6-1; d_call: NA; clone_size: NA; cdr3_aa: CASSDWVAYEQYF; cdr3_nt: TGTGCCAGCAGTGACTGGGTTGCTTACGAGCAGTACTTC
j_call: TRBJ2-7; v_call: TRBV9; d_call: TRBD1; clone_size: many; cdr3_aa: CASSIRDRESSEQYF; cdr3_nt: TGTGCCAGCAGCATACGGGACAGGGAATCAAGCGAGCAGTACTTC
j_call: TRBJ1-2; v_call: TRBV4-2; d_call: NA; clone_size: many; cdr3_aa: CASSQDKTPNYGYTF; cdr3_nt: TGTGCCAGCAGCCAAGATAAGACACCTAACTATGGCTACACCTTC
j_call: TRBJ1-6; v_call: TRBV4-2; d_call: TRBD1; clone_size: few; cdr3_aa: CASSQDPRGLLSPLHF; cdr3_nt: TGTGCCAGCAGCCAAGATCCCAGGGGGCTATTGTCACCCCTCCACTTT
j_call: TRBJ2-7; v_call: TRBV15; d_call: TRBD2; clone_size: few; cdr3_aa: CATSRVTSEGEQYF; cdr3_nt: TGTGCCACCAGCAGAGTGACTAGCGAAGGCGAGCAGTACTTC
j_call: TRBJ2-3; v_call: TRBV6-2/TRBV6-3; d_call: TRBD2; clone_size: few; cdr3_aa: CASSYRKREGWTDTQYF; cdr3_nt: TGTGCCAGCAGTTACCGGAAGCGGGAGGGGTGGACAGATACGCAGTATTTT
j_call: TRBJ2-6; v_call: TRBV5-1; d_call: NA; clone_size: few; cdr3_aa: CASSLGSAFSGANVLTF; cdr3_nt: TGCGCCAGCAGCTTGGGCAGCGCGTTCTCTGGGGCCAACGTCCTGACTTTC
j_call: TRBJ2-3; v_call: TRBV3-1; d_call: NA; clone_size: many; cdr3_aa: CASSRTSSPQYF; cdr3_nt: TGTGCCAGCAGCCGAACTAGCAGTCCGCAGTATTTT
j_call: TRBJ2-3; v_call: TRBV7-8; d_call: TRBD2; clone_size: NA; cdr3_aa: CASSLAPGRATDTQYF; cdr3_nt: TGTGCCAGCAGCTTAGCTCCTGGGAGGGCCACAGATACGCAGTATTTT
j_call: TRBJ2-2; v_call: TRBV3-1; d_call: TRBD1; clone_size: NA; cdr3_aa: CASSQELDRIANTGELFF; cdr3_nt: TGTGCCAGCAGCCAAGAGTTGGACAGGATTGCGAACACCGGGGAGCTGTTTTTT
j_call: TRBJ1-1; v_call: TRBV5-1; d_call: TRBD1; clone_size: many; cdr3_aa: CASSSGGGQGKTEAFF; cdr3_nt: TGCGCCAGCAGCTCTGGTGGGGGACAGGGGAAAACTGAAGCTTTCTTT
j_call: TRBJ2-5; v_call: TRBV15; d_call: NA; clone_size: NA; cdr3_aa: CATSRGRAGPRETQYF; cdr3_nt: TGTGCCACCAGCAGAGGAAGGGCAGGGCCGCGGGAGACCCAGTACTTC
j_call: TRBJ2-1; v_call: TRBV25-1; d_call: NA; clone_size: many; cdr3_aa: CASSRGTYNEQFF; cdr3_nt: TGTGCCAGCAGCCGCGGGACCTACAATGAGCAGTTCTTC
j_call: TRBJ1-2; v_call: TRBV6-5; d_call: TRBD1; clone_size: few; cdr3_aa: CASSYRGQGVDGYTF; cdr3_nt: TGTGCCAGCAGTTACCGGGGACAGGGGGTAGATGGCTACACCTTC
j_call: TRBJ2-1; v_call: TRBV3-1; d_call: NA; clone_size: few; cdr3_aa: CASSPGRHNEQFF; cdr3_nt: TGTGCCAGCAGCCCGGGACGTCACAATGAGCAGTTCTTC
j_call: TRBJ2-7; v_call: TRBV7-8; d_call: NA; clone_size: few; cdr3_aa: CASSSPEGTGYEQYF; cdr3_nt: TGTGCCAGCAGCAGCCCCGAGGGCACCGGCTACGAGCAGTACTTC
j_call: TRBJ2-7; v_call: TRBV20-1; d_call: NA; clone_size: NA; cdr3_aa: CSARDLTRGAVYEQYF; cdr3_nt: TGCAGTGCTAGAGATCTTACTAGAGGGGCGGTCTACGAGCAGTACTTC
j_call: TRBJ2-7; v_call: TRBV20-1; d_call: NA; clone_size: many; cdr3_aa: CSETTDTLGEQYF; cdr3_nt: TGCAGTGAAACGACGGACACCCTGGGTGAGCAGTACTTC
j_call: TRBJ2-7; v_call: TRBV20-1; d_call: NA; clone_size: few; cdr3_aa: CSADPYEQYF; cdr3_nt: TGCAGTGCCGACCCATACGAGCAGTACTTC
j_call: TRBJ2-1; v_call: TRBV10-1; d_call: TRBD2; clone_size: few; cdr3_aa: CASSDRSSGGYNEQFF; cdr3_nt: TGCGCCAGCAGTGATCGCAGTAGCGGGGGCTACAATGAGCAGTTCTTC
j_call: TRBJ1-6; v_call: TRBV12-3/TRBV12-4; d_call: NA; clone_size: NA; cdr3_aa: CASSLSWGSNSPLHF; cdr3_nt: TGTGCCAGCAGTTTATCATGGGGTAGTAATTCACCCCTCCACTTT
j_call: TRBJ1-4; v_call: TRBV5-1; d_call: NA; clone_size: few; cdr3_aa: CASAIATNEKLFF; cdr3_nt: TGCGCCAGTGCAATTGCAACTAATGAAAAACTGTTTTTT
j_call: TRBJ2-7; v_call: TRBV6-5; d_call: NA; clone_size: NA; cdr3_aa: CASSYSISQTYEQYF; cdr3_nt: TGTGCCAGCAGTTACTCGATTTCACAGACCTACGAGCAGTACTTC
j_call: TRBJ2-3; v_call: TRBV3-1; d_call: TRBD2; clone_size: many; cdr3_aa: CASSYTSAGGGTDTQYF; cdr3_nt: TGTGCCAGCAGCTATACAAGTGCGGGGGGCGGCACAGATACGCAGTATTTT
j_call: TRBJ1-6; v_call: TRBV5-6; d_call: TRBD1; clone_size: NA; cdr3_aa: CASSRDRHSPLHF; cdr3_nt: TGTGCCAGCAGCCGGGACAGACATTCACCCCTCCACTTT
j_call: TRBJ2-4; v_call: TRBV7-8; d_call: TRBD2; clone_size: NA; cdr3_aa: CASSPAGLSGRSAKNIQYF; cdr3_nt: TGTGCCAGCAGCCCCGCCGGGCTGAGCGGGAGGTCAGCCAAAAACATTCAGTACTTC
j_call: TRBJ2-3; v_call: TRBV12-3/TRBV12-4; d_call: NA; clone_size: many; cdr3_aa: CASSSSGLGWTDTQYF; cdr3_nt: TGTGCCAGCTCCTCTTCCGGCCTAGGATGGACAGATACGCAGTATTTT
j_call: TRBJ2-5; v_call: TRBV20-1; d_call: TRBD1; clone_size: NA; cdr3_aa: CSATLPTGEETQYF; cdr3_nt: TGCAGTGCTACCCTCCCGACAGGGGAAGAGACCCAGTACTTC
j_call: TRBJ2-4; v_call: TRBV28; d_call: NA; clone_size: NA; cdr3_aa: CASSLLRDLAKNIQYF; cdr3_nt: TGTGCCAGCAGTTTATTGAGGGACCTAGCCAAAAACATTCAGTACTTC
j_call: TRBJ2-2; v_call: TRBV7-9; d_call: TRBD1; clone_size: NA; cdr3_aa: CASRLTGGAKHGELFF; cdr3_nt: TGTGCCAGCAGACTTACAGGGGGCGCGAAACACGGGGAGCTGTTTTTT
j_call: TRBJ1-6; v_call: TRBV7-9; d_call: TRBD1; clone_size: few; cdr3_aa: CASRPTGEHSPLHF; cdr3_nt: TGTGCCAGCAGACCGACAGGGGAGCATTCACCCCTCCACTTT
j_call: TRBJ2-3; v_call: TRBV6-2/TRBV6-3; d_call: NA; clone_size: NA; cdr3_aa: CASSYYEIAPDTQYF; cdr3_nt: TGTGCCAGCAGTTACTACGAGATAGCTCCAGATACGCAGTATTTT
j_call: TRBJ2-3; v_call: TRBV12-3/TRBV12-4; d_call: NA; clone_size: few; cdr3_aa: CASSRHSSSTDTQYF; cdr3_nt: TGTGCCAGCAGTAGACACTCTTCTAGCACAGATACGCAGTATTTT
j_call: TRBJ2-5; v_call: TRBV24-1; d_call: TRBD2; clone_size: NA; cdr3_aa: CATSERLAGLETQYF; cdr3_nt: TGTGCCACCAGTGAAAGACTAGCGGGACTGGAGACCCAGTACTTC